These 20 T cell receptor beta chains were all obtained from the same sample, sequenced in a study of blood T cell repertoires in COVID-19 (dated by TCRdb to the early 2020s). Receptor libraries were prepared by the immunoSEQ multiplex PCR assay. TCRdb's version of the immuneACCESS table is confined to in-frame rearrangements and falls short of the full clone set. An unresolved V gene accounts for under half of the shortfall where checked; the remainder is of unknown origin. The sample profile shows approximately 90,000 clones; over 70% of them were found once. The top ten constitute 4.4% of the sample. The sequencing sample was made of peripheral blood. These receptors came from a man aged 60 to 69 with acute or convalescent COVID-19.

This clone is a singleton in its sample. The rearrangement joins TRBV24-1 to TRBJ2-1; TRBD2 matches 11 bases. Looked up from germline, CDR1 is KGHDR and CDR2 is SFDVKD. The V gene end was trimmed by 6 bases and the J gene end by 7 bases; junction bases not matched to a gene: 4. The CDR3 is 14 amino acids. Here the CDR3 DNA reads TGTGCCACCAGTAGCACTAGCGGGGGAAATGAGCAGTTCTTC. It specifies CATSSTSGGNEQFF.

This rearrangement joins TRBV18 to TRBJ2-6; D not resolved. V was shortened by 4 bases and J by 0 bases, with 10 bases between the two germline ends. CDR3 length: 16 amino acids. Germline V gene sequence: CDR1 KGHSH, CDR2 LQKENI. For the CDR3, the DNA is TGTGCCAGCTCACTAATTTATCTCTCTGGGGCCAACGTCCTGACTTTC. Protein product: CASSLIYLSGANVLTF.

The chain employs TRBV12-5 and TRBJ2-1, with TRBD2 matching over 9 bases. With 1 base clipped from V and 4 bases from J, the junction kept 2 bases outside the gene matches. CDR1 is LGHNT, CDR2 FRNRAP, per germline. This CDR3 is built from 15 residues. The CDR3 DNA follows: TGTGCTAGTGGTTTGGGACTAGCGGAGTACAATGAGCAGTTCTTC. It yields the protein CASGLGLAEYNEQFF.

V usage is TRBV14 and J usage is TRBJ2-5; 9 nucleotides agree with TRBD1. V gave up 3 bases and J gave up 1 base; unmatched junction bases: 3. CDR3 length: 15 amino acids. Per germline, CDR1 SGHDN and CDR2 FVKESK. CDR3 coding DNA: TGTGCCAGCAGCCATTGGACAGGGGTCCAAGAGACCCAGTACTTC. Translated: CASSHWTGVQETQYF.

V gene TRBV7-2 combines with J gene TRBJ1-1; 7 nucleotides align to TRBD1. This CDR3 is 13 amino acids long. With 8 bases clipped from V and 3 bases from J, the junction kept 6 bases outside the gene matches. Germline-derived CDR1 and CDR2 are SGHTA and FQGNSA. As DNA, the CDR3 is TGTGCCAGCCAGCCCAGGGGGGACACTGAAGCTTTCTTT. Encoded protein: CASQPRGDTEAFF. Full variable domain (rest looked up from reference TRBV7-2 and TRBJ1-1): GAGVSQSPSNKVTEKGKDVELRCDPISGHTALYWYRQSLGQGLEFLIYFQGNSAPDKSGLPSDRFSAERTGGSVSTLTIQRTQQEDSAVYLCASQPRGDTEAFFGQGTRLTVV.

The rearrangement joins TRBV7-3 to TRBJ2-2, with 7 positions matching TRBD1. The V gene end was trimmed by 6 bases and the J gene end by 0 bases; junction bases not matched to a gene: 7. This CDR3 spans 16 amino acids. Germline lookup yields CDR1 SGHTA and CDR2 FQGTGA. This CDR3 reads CASSLRGQTNTGELFF. CDR3 DNA sequence: TGTGCCAGCAGTTTACGGGGACAGACGAACACCGGGGAGCTGTTTTTT. Full variable domain (rest looked up from reference TRBV7-3 and TRBJ2-2): GAGVSQTPSNKVTEKGKYVELRCDPISGHTALYWYRQSLGQGPEFLIYFQGTGAADDSGLPNDRFFAVRPEGSVSTLKIQRTERGDSAVYLCASSLRGQTNTGELFFGEGSRLTVL.

The V and J genes are TRBV27 and TRBJ2-2, with D perhaps TRBD1 (6 bases). Germline CDR1 is MNHEY and CDR2 is SMNVEV (reference sequence). The CDR3 spans 14 residues. V lost 5 bases to trimming and J lost 3 bases, with 10 bases between them. The CDR3 spells CASSIHRDTGELFF. The DNA for the CDR3 is TGTGCCAGCAGTATCCACAGGGACACCGGGGAGCTGTTTTTT.

This clone was found once. This chain uses TRBV6-2 or TRBV6-3 with TRBJ2-3; possible D gene TRBD1, 6 bases. From germline, CDR1 is MNHEY and CDR2 SVGEGT. The CDR3 contains 16 residues. V was clipped by 5 bases and J by 0 bases, with 15 bases between them. CDR3 coding DNA: TGTGCCAGCAGTGACGACAGGTATCCTAGCACAGATACGCAGTATTTT. This codes for CASSDDRYPSTDTQYF.

The chain has TRBV7-9 and TRBJ1-4, with D perhaps TRBD1 (5 bases). This CDR3 is 15 amino acids long. The germline CDR1 and CDR2 sequences are SEHNR and FQNEAQ (reference sequence). Deletions cut 4 bases from V and 6 bases from J, with 15 bases between. The CDR3 is CASSSEGGVYEKLFF. CDR3 DNA sequence: TGTGCCAGCAGCTCGGAGGGAGGGGTATATGAAAAACTGTTTTTT.

This chain uses TRBV11-2 with TRBJ1-2, with D hard to call. Germline assignment: CDR1 SGHAT and CDR2 FQNNGV. This CDR3 comprises 14 residues. V was clipped by 3 bases and J by 3 bases, with 11 bases between them. Here the CDR3 DNA reads TGTGCCAGCAGCTTTAACGCCCGAGACTATGGCTACACCTTC. This gives the protein CASSFNARDYGYTF.

This clone was detected only a few times. The rearrangement uses TRBV7-9 and TRBJ2-1; 10 bases match TRBD2. J gave up 9 bases and V 1 base, and 3 bases lay outside the gene matches. Germline V gene data show CDR1 as SEHNR and CDR2 as FQNEAQ (reference sequence). CDR3 length: 14 residues. CDR3 amino acids: CASSLVAGGTEQFF. Here the CDR3 DNA reads TGTGCCAGCAGCTTAGTAGCGGGAGGTACTGAGCAGTTCTTC.

This chain uses TRBV28 with TRBJ2-5, with 15 nucleotides matching TRBD2. Germline V gene sequence: CDR1 MDHEN, CDR2 SYDVKM. The CDR3 contains 15 residues. V shed 5 bases, J shed 4 bases, and the junction held 2 bases outside the gene matches. The CDR3 bases are TGTGCCAGCAGTGAGGGACTAGCGGGAGGAGAGACCCAGTACTTC. This gives the protein CASSEGLAGGETQYF.

Regarding this clone: At one boundary the junction diverges from the germline segment, which might be a read error. This chain connects TRBV7-7 to TRBJ2-5, with D perhaps TRBD1 or TRBD2 (6 bases each). The CDR3 is 14 amino acids. Germline V gene data show CDR1 as SSHAT and CDR2 as FNYEAQ (reference sequence). The CDR3 loop reads CASREAGTSGTQYF. In DNA, the CDR3 is TGTGCTAGCAGGGAGGCAGGGACATCGGGGACCCAGTACTTC.

The chain uses TRBV4-3 and TRBJ1-1; no clear D. V was clipped by 0 bases and J by 4 bases, with 12 bases between them. The CDR3 sequence is 15 residues long. Per germline, CDR1 LGHNA and CDR2 YSLEER. The CDR3 here is CASSQDRTSLTEAFF. CDR3 sequence (DNA): TGCGCCAGCAGCCAAGACAGAACGTCTCTCACTGAAGCTTTCTTT.

CDR3 sequence (DNA): TGTGCCAGCAGCTTGGTAACAGGGGGCTATGGCTACACCTTC. This encodes CASSLVTGGYGYTF. J is TRBJ1-2 and V is TRBV5-6, with 8 bases identical to TRBD1. The CDR3 loop spans 14 amino acids. The V and J ends lost 0 bases and 4 bases, in that order; junction bases with no gene match: 2. The germline V gene encodes CDR1 SGHDT and CDR2 YYEEEE.

The rearrangement uses TRBV24-1 and TRBJ2-1; tentatively, D is TRBD2 (6 bases). The CDR3 extends over 14 amino acids. V was trimmed by 0 bases and J by 8 bases, leaving 10 bases between them. CDR1 and CDR2 from the germline V gene are KGHDR and SFDVKD. CDR3 protein: CATSDLGGTDEQFF. CDR3 sequence (DNA): TGTGCCACCAGTGATTTGGGGGGGACGGATGAGCAGTTCTTC.

V usage is TRBV3-1 (or the pseudogene TRBV3-2) and J usage is TRBJ2-2, with 8 bases identical to TRBD2. Germline CDR1 reads LGHDT; CDR2 reads YNNKEL (reference sequence). The CDR3 runs to 11 residues. The J segment lost 12 bases and the V segment lost 8 bases, leaving 5 bases of the junction unmatched. The chain's CDR3 is CASVRGGKLFF. For the CDR3, the DNA is TGTGCCAGCGTACGGGGGGGGAAGCTGTTTTTT.

The chain has TRBV6-5 and TRBJ2-3; TRBD1 agrees at 8 bases. The CDR3 sequence is 15 residues long. Looked up from germline, CDR1 is MNHEY and CDR2 is SVGAGI. Unmatched junction bases numbered 11, after V lost 8 bases and J lost 4 bases. CDR3 residues: CASSPDRARADTQYF. The CDR3 DNA is TGTGCCAGCTCCCCGGACAGGGCAAGGGCAGATACGCAGTATTTT.

This clone came up a few times. J is TRBJ2-7 and V is TRBV11-3; D may be TRBD1 (5 bases). With 0 bases removed from V and 0 bases from J, the gap between germline ends came to 12 bases. The CDR3 runs to 16 residues. Per germline, CDR1 SGHNT and CDR2 YENEEA. CDR3: CASSLDGRVSSYEQYF. The CDR3 DNA reads as TGTGCCAGCAGCTTAGATGGCAGGGTCAGCTCCTACGAGCAGTACTTC.

As DNA, the CDR3 is TGTGCCAGCAGAGGACAGGGGATAAATCAGCCCCAGCATTTT. Its protein product is CASRGQGINQPQHF. The V and J genes are TRBV2 and TRBJ1-5, with TRBD1 matching over 9 bases. This CDR3 is 14 amino acids long. The germline CDR1 and CDR2 sequences are SNHLY and FYNNEI. Trimming took 6 bases from V and 4 from J; bases not matched to a gene: 4.